This T cell receptor beta chain was documented in a study of monozygotic twins with inflammatory bowel disease (dated by TCRdb to the late 2010s). About the full investigation: The full study comprised some 30 monozygotic twin pairs: nine German pairs (four IBD-concordant, five IBD-discordant) and 19 IBD-discordant Danish pairs. The search for disease-associated traits relied mainly on comparing IBD patients with their genetically identical healthy co-twins within discordant pairs. Each individual had, on average, about 151 000 unique TCRalpha sequences and 181 000 unique TCRbeta sequences available for analysis. Results the study describes overall, beyond this receptor: Compared with healthy twins, IBD patients shared fewer clonotypes with other individuals, and the difference was most pronounced in patients with signs of disease activity. TCRbeta repertoire diversity, by inverse Simpson index, was decreased in IBD patients compared with their healthy co-twins. Different T cell subtypes could not be distinguished in the analysis. Because patients were on differing immunosuppressive treatments, the repertoires may have picked up extra background noise and inter-individual variability. The results gave no support for a single strong signal or clonotype linked to IBD. No difference in repertoire similarity was observed between concordant and discordant twins, possibly owing to limited statistical power.

The germline V gene encodes CDR1 DFQATT and CDR2 SNEGSKA (reference sequence). The CDR3 has 14 amino acids, counting the end cysteine and phenylalanine. DNA is not on record. From each donor, a 2.5 ml peripheral blood sample was drawn into PAXgene tubes and stored at -80 degrees C. Without T cell sorting, total RNA was isolated from whole blood using the PAXgene blood miRNA kit on an automated QIAcube. Peripheral blood from monozygotic twin pairs who were concordant or discordant for inflammatory bowel disease underwent deep TCRalpha and TCRbeta repertoire profiling using unique molecular barcoding. Smoking habits were recorded for all twin pairs, and individuals were classified as current, former or never smokers. Remarks on this clonotype: Its binding antigen is unknown.

The library was built by means of 5' RACE. The input for every TCR library was 3500 ng of total RNA. For each sample, cDNA synthesis was carried out in eight separate reactions using SMARTScribe reverse transcriptase. Unique molecular identifiers containing a 6-nucleotide sample barcode were introduced through template switching during cDNA synthesis. TCRalpha and TCRbeta cDNA was amplified in two nested PCRs of about 16 and 10 cycles, and bead purification was carried out after each PCR. Before amplification, the cDNA was both treated with uracil DNA-glycosylase and purified with the QIAquick PCR purification kit. The second PCR added Illumina TruSeq-compatible adapters along with sample-specific barcodes. TapeStation and Qubit were used to check library quality and concentration, and 4.5 to 5 ng of each library was pooled. Pooled libraries were sequenced on an Illumina HiSeq2500 single-index Rapid Run with 2 x 100 bp reads and custom sequencing primers. As for the original processing: MiGEC version 1.2.6 was used for UMI-based consensus assembly to correct PCR and sequencing errors. V(D)J alignment, clonotype assembly and CDR3 extraction were performed with MiXCR version 2.1.1. Normalisation of gene usage, clonotype sharing and MAIT/NKT TCR abundance was achieved by analysing the top 1000, 10 000 and 20 000 clonotypes per sample. After downsampling to 27 000 UMIs, diversity was calculated as the inverse Simpson index using the vegan R package. Paired Mann-Whitney U tests were applied to discordant twin pairs, and Benjamini-Hochberg correction was used for multiple testing. Reads reprocessed by TCRdb are summarized as one entry per CDR3 protein sequence, and DNA is absent. These V and J calls are TCRdb output, not the study's own analysis. This sample's table lists approximately 200,000 distinct CDR3 sequences. Approximately 1.6% of the sample comes from the top ten.

Sequenced input: blood. The chain couples TRBV20-1 to TRBJ1-2; TCRdb gives TRBD1 as the D gene, but with no DNA this cannot be confirmed. The sequence derives from a human donor with ulcerative colitis or Crohn's disease, or a healthy co-twin of an affected twin (not recorded which). The CDR3 sequence is CSARTAGTNYGYTF.